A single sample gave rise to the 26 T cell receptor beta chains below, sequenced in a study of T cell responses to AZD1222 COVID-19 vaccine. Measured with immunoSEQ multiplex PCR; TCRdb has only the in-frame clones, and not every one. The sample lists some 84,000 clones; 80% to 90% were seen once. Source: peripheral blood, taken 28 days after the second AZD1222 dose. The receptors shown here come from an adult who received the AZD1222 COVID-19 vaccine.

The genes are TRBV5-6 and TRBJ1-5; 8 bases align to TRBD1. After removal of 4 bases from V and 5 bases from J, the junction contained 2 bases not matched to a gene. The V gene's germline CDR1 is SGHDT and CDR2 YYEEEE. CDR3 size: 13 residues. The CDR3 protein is CASSMDRDQPQHF. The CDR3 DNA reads TGTGCCAGCAGCATGGACAGGGATCAGCCCCAGCATTTT. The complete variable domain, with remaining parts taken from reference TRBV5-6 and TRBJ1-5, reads DAGVTQSPTHLIKTRGQQVTLRCSPKSGHDTVSWYQQALGQGPQFIFQYYEEEERQRGNFPDRFSGHQFPNYSSELNVNALLLGDSALYLCASSMDRDQPQHFGDGTRLSIL.

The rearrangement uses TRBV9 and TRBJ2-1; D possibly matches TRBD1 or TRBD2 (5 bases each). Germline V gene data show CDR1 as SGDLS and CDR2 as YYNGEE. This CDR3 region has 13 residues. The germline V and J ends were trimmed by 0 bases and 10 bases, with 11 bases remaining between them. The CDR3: CASSVDRRDEQFF. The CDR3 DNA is TGTGCCAGCAGCGTAGATCGTAGGGACGAGCAGTTCTTC.

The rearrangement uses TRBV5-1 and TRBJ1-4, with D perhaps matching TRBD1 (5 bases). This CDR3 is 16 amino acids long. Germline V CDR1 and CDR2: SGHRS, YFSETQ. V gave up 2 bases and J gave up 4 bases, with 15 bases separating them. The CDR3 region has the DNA TGCGCCAGCAGCTTTTTTGGTACAGGAGGTAATGAAAAACTGTTTTTT. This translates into CASSFFGTGGNEKLFF. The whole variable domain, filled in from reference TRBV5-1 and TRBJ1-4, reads KAGVTQTPRYLIKTRGQQVTLSCSPISGHRSVSWYQQTPGQGLQFLFEYFSETQRNKGNFPGRFSGRQFSNSRSEMNVSTLELGDSALYLCASSFFGTGGNEKLFFGSGTQLSVL.

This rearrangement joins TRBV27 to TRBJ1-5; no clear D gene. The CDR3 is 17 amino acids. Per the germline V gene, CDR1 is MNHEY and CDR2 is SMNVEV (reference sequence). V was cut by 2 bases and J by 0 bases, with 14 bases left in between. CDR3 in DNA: TGTGCCAGCAGTTTAATGTCCGGGGTTGGTAGCAATCAGCCCCAGCATTTT. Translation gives CASSLMSGVGSNQPQHF.

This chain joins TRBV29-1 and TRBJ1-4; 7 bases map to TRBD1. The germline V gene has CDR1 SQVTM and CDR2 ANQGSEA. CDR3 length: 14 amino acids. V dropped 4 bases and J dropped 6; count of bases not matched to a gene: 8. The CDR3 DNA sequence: TGCAGCGTTGTAAGGGGGCGTGAGGATGAAAAACTGTTTTTT. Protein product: CSVVRGREDEKLFF.

CDR3 DNA: TGTGCCAGCAGGCGATCCCAAGAGACCCAGTACTTC. It specifies CASRRSQETQYF. The chain uses TRBV5-4 and TRBJ2-5; no clear D gene. The CDR3 consists of 12 residues. CDR1 SGHNT and CDR2 YYREEE come from the germline V gene (reference sequence). V lost 5 bases and J lost 1, with 6 bases in between.

CDR3 residues: CASSSPSDSSSYTTAILGQYV. The CDR3 nucleotides are TGTGCCAGCAGCTCCCCTTCCGACAGTTCGAGCTATACCACCGCTATTCTTGGGCAGTACGTC. The V gene is TRBV12-1, the J gene TRBJ2-7; the D call TRBD1 from the table was never checked on the DNA. TRBV12-1 counts as a pseudogene. This CDR3 is built from 21 residues.

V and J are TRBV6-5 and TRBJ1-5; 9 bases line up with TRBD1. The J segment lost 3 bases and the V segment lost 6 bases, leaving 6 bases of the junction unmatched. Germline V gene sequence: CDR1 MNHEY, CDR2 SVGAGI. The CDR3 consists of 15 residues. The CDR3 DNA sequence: TGTGCCAGCAGATTGGGACAGGGCTCCAATCAGCCCCAGCATTTT. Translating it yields CASRLGQGSNQPQHF.

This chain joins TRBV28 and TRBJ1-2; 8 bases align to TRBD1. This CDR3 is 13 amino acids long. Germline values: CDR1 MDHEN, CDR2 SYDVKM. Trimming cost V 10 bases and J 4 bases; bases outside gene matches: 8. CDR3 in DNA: TGTGCCACCTACCTCGACAGGGGCTATGGCTACACCTTC. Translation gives CATYLDRGYGYTF.

CDR3 in DNA: TGTGCCAGCTCACTCAGTGGGGGCTATAATTCACCCCTCCACTTT. It is translated as CASSLSGGYNSPLHF. This sequence joins TRBV25-1 and TRBJ1-6, with D tentatively TRBD1 (5 bases). Trimming removed 8 bases at V and 3 bases at J, with 14 bases between. The CDR3 runs to 15 residues. Germline CDR1 is MGHDK and CDR2 is SYGVNS.

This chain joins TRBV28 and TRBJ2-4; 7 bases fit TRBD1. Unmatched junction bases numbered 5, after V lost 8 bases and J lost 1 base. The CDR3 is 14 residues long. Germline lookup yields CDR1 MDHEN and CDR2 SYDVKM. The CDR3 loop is CASWDSTAKNIQYF. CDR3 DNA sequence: TGTGCCAGCTGGGACAGTACCGCCAAAAACATTCAGTACTTC. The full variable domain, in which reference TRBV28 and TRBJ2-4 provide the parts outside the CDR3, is DVKVTQSSRYLVKRTGEKVFLECVQDMDHENMFWYRQDPGLGLRLIYFSYDVKMKEKGDIPEGYSVSREKKERFSLILESASTNQTSMYLCASWDSTAKNIQYFGAGTRLSVL.

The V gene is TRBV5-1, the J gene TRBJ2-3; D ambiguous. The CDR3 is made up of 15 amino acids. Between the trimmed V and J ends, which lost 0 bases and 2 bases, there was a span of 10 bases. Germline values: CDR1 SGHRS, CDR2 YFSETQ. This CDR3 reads CASSLEKIHTDTQYF. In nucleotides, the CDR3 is TGCGCCAGCAGCTTGGAAAAGATCCACACAGATACGCAGTATTTT.

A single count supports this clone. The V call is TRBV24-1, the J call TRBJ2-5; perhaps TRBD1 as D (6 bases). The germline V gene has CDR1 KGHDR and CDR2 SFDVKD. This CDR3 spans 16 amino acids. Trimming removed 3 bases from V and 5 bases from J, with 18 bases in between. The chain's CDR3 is CATSDTRQDKGETQYF. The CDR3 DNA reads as TGTGCCACCAGTGATACCCGACAGGACAAGGGGGAGACCCAGTACTTC.

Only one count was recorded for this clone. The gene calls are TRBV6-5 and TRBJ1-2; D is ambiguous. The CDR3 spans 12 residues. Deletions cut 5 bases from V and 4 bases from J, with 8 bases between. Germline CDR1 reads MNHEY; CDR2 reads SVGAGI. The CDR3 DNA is TGTGCCAGCAGTCCATACCGCTATGGCTACACCTTC. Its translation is CASSPYRYGYTF.

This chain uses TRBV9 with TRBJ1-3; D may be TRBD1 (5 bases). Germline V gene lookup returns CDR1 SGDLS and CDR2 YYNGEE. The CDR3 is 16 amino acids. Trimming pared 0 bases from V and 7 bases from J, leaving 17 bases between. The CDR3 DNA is TGTGCCAGCAGCGTAGAGAGGCAGGGTATAGGGAACACCATATATTTT. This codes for CASSVERQGIGNTIYF. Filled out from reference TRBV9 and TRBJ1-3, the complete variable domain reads DSGVTQTPKHLITATGQRVTLRCSPRSGDLSVYWYQQSLDQGLQFLIQYYNGEERAKGNILERFSAQQFPDLHSELNLSSLELGDSALYFCASSVERQGIGNTIYFGEGSWLTVV.

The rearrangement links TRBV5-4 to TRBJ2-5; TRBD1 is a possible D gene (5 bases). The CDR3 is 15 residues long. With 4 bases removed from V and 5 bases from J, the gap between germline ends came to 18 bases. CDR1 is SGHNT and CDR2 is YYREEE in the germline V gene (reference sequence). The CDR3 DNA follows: TGTGCCAGCAGCGAGAACGCCAGGGTGGGGGAGACCCAGTACTTC. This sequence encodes CASSENARVGETQYF.

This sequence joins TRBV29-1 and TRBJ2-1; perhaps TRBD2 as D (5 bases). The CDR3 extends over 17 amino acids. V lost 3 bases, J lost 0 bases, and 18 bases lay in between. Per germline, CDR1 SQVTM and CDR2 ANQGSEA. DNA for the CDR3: TGCAGCGTTGAGGGTAGCGTACGCTCAAGCTCCTACAATGAGCAGTTCTTC. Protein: CSVEGSVRSSSYNEQFF.

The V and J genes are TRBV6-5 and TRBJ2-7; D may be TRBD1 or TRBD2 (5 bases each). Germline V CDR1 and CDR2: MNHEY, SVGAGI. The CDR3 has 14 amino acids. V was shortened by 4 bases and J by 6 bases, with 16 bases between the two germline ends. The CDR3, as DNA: TGTGCCAGCAGTTCCGGGACCGGGGTCTCCGAGCAGTACTTC. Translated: CASSSGTGVSEQYF.

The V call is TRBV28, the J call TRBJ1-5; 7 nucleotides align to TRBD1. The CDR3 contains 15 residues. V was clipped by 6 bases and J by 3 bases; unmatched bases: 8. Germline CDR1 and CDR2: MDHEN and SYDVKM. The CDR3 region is CASRRQGPNNQPQHF. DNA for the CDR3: TGTGCCAGCAGGCGACAGGGCCCGAACAATCAGCCCCAGCATTTT.

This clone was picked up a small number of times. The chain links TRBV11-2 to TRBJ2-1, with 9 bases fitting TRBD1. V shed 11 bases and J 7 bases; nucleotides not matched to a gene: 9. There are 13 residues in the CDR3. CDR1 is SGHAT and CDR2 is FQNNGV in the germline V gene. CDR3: CASTRDRDNEQFF. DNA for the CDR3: TGTGCCTCCACCCGGGACAGGGATAATGAGCAGTTCTTC.

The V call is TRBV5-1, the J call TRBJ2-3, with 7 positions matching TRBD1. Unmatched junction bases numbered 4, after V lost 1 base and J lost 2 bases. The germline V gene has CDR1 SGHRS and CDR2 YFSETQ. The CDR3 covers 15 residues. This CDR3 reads CASSLSDRATDTQYF. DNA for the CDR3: TGCGCCAGCAGCTTGAGCGACAGGGCCACAGATACGCAGTATTTT.

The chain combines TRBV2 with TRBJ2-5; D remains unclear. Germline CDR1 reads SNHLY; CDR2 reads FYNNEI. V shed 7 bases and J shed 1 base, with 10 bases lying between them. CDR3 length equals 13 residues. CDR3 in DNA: TGTGCCAGCATAACTACCCGCCAAGAGACCCAGTACTTC. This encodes CASITTRQETQYF.

CDR3 sequence reads: CAKRTYEQYF. As DNA, the CDR3 is TGTGCCAAACGAACCTACGAGCAGTACTTC. The chain has TRBV28 and TRBJ2-7; the D is unclear. Germline V gives CDR1 MDHEN, CDR2 SYDVKM. Trimming took off 10 bases at V and 2 bases at J, with 6 bases between the two ends. This CDR3 comprises 10 residues.

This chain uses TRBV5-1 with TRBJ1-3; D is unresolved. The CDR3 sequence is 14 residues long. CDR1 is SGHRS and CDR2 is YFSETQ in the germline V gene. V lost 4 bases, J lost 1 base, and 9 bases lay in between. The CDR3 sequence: CASSQGGSGNTIYF. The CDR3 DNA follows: TGCGCCAGCAGCCAAGGAGGATCTGGAAACACCATATATTTT.

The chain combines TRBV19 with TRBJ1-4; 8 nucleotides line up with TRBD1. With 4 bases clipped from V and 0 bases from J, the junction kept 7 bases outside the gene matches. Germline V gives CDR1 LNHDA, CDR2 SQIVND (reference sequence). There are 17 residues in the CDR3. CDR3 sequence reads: CASSNRQGLTTNEKLFF. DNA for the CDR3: TGTGCCAGTAGTAACCGACAGGGGCTGACAACTAATGAAAAACTGTTTTTT.

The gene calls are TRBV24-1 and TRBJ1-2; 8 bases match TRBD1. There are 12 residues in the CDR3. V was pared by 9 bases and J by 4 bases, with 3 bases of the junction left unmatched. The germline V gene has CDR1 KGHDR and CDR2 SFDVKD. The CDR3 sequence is CATQDRVYGYTF. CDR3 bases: TGTGCCACCCAGGACAGGGTCTATGGCTACACCTTC.